This T cell receptor (beta chain) was documented in a study of vaccination and CD4 T cells after COVID-19. Study in general: Overlapping SARS-CoV-2, HCoV-NL63, HCoV-OC43 and HCoV-229E spike peptides were used to stimulate cells.

The V gene's germline CDR1 is SQVTM and CDR2 ANQGSEA. This CDR3 region has 11 residues. Cultured CD4+ T cells had their DNA profiled by the Oncomine TCR Beta short-read assay. Genomic DNA was isolated from cultured CD4+ T cells. TCRdb processed the PCR reads anew with MiXCR; each CDR3 protein has one entry. The table has around 30,000 distinct CDR3 sequences, 36% seen once; the top ten hold about 3.4%. As to time point: late sampling 161 to 241 days after vaccination in a few convalescent patients. Stated treatment: roughly nine-day PBMC culture with coronavirus spike peptide pools or control peptides (ViraFEST assay). This clonotype has just one count. Its antigen remains unknown.

This specimen consisted of CD4+ T cells from blood, cultured in vitro, obtained about 7 months after SARS-CoV-2 vaccination. The chain carries TRBV29-1 and TRBJ1-4, with 9 bases matching TRBD1. This sequence originates from a human donor who had recovered from COVID-19. The CDR3 bases are TGCAGGGGGACAGGGAATGAAAAACTGTTTTTT. Amino acids: CRGTGNEKLFF. Full variable domain (rest looked up from reference TRBV29-1 and TRBJ1-4): SAVISQKPSRDICQRGTSLTIQCQVDSQVTMMFWYRQQPGQSLTLIATANQGSEATYESGFVIDKFPISRPNLTFSTLTVSNMSPEDSSIYLCRGTGNEKLFFGSGTQLSVL.